This entry describes one TCR beta chain. This clonotype has just one count. This receptor's antigen is unknown. No much larger clone exists at a distance of one base, and base qualities are not known. One read alone makes for weak evidence. For sequencing, an Illumina HiSeq 2500 was employed. TCR beta libraries were prepared by quantitative 5'-RACE with molecular barcodes. As for the original processing: A new computational method, built on a probabilistic model of VDJ rearrangement, was used to identify disease-linked TCR variants. TCRdb trimmed the raw reads at Q25, called clones with MiXCR and kept productive beta chains. Each record represents a unique CDR3 protein, reported with the most common genes and DNA among its rows. TCRdb's processing, not the study's, gives the V and J calls here. The sample table records 180,000 or so distinct CDR3 sequences; approximately 10% of these occur just once. The top ten clonotypes cover 25% to 30% of the sample.

These data are taken from a study of CD8 T cells in ankylosing spondylitis (dated by TCRdb to between 2016 and 2019). About the study as a whole: T cell receptor beta repertoires were profiled in healthy donors and ankylosing spondylitis patients so that disease-linked TCR variants could be found. In total, the full study cohort was made up of over a hundred healthy donors and approximately 27 ankylosing spondylitis patients. Peripheral blood samples were taken, and synovial fluid was additionally collected from ankylosing spondylitis patients. The investigation overall reported the following: Some TCR beta motif variants had previously been reported in synovial fluid and blood of reactive arthritis patients, which suggested common disease-initiation mechanisms. The disease-linked clones showed a CD8+ phenotype and occurred at relatively low frequencies in peripheral blood. A TCR beta motif made up of several highly homologous amino acid variants appeared to be characteristic of blood from ankylosing spondylitis patients. The disease-linked clones were reported as significantly enriched in matched synovial fluid samples from ankylosing spondylitis patients.

Reading from cysteine to phenylalanine, the CDR3 counts 15 amino acids. The entry retains the CDR3 DNA only, 45 bases that are in frame from base 1. V loses 5 bases, J loses 7 bases, and the germline ends lie 21 bases apart. Sequences PRHDT (CDR1) and FYEKMQ (CDR2) are obtained from the germline V gene (reference sequence). The chain is assembled from TRBV13 and TRBJ2-7; the D gene assignment is perhaps TRBD1 or TRBD2, with each matching 5 bases. Sequencing input: blood, either unsorted or a sorted T cell fraction (not recorded which). This receptor was identified in a male donor with ankylosing spondylitis or in good health (not recorded which). The CDR3 protein: CASSRGRDQGYEQYF. The nucleotide sequence reads as follows: TGTGCCAGCAGCCGGGGACGTGACCAAGGGTATGAGCAGTACTTC.